Listed here is a single T cell receptor (beta chain). Its cognate antigen is unknown. This sample is part of a study of identical twins. TCRdb reprocessed the 5' RACE reads with MiXCR, giving one entry per CDR3 protein. The table includes 200,000 to 300,000 distinct CDR3 sequences, roughly 10% detected once. The study's findings and limits: Excess sharing by twins proved weaker in beta out-of-frame sequences. Models underestimated out-of-frame TCR alpha sharing in monozygotic twins. Memory repertoires lacked the insertion deficit that abundant cord blood beta clonotypes showed.

V was clipped by 7 bases and J by 0 bases; unmatched bases: 14. Germline CDR1 and CDR2: MNHNS and SASEGT. The CDR3 runs to 18 residues. The TCR originated in a man aged 50 to 59 in good health. The chain carries TRBV6-1 and TRBJ1-3, with 8 bases lining up with TRBD1. Material for sequencing was memory T cells sorted from blood. CDR3 protein: CASTTFRTGYSSGNTIYF. CDR3 nucleotide sequence: TGTGCCAGCACCACTTTCCGGACAGGGTATAGCTCTGGAAACACCATATATTTT.